A single sample gave rise to the 23 T cell receptor beta chains below, sequenced in a study of immune evolution from preneoplasia to lung adenocarcinoma. The method was immunoSEQ multiplex PCR; TCRdb's version includes in-frame clones alone and lacks a portion of them. The sample shows around 6,200 clones, more than 60% of them seen only once. The source material was FFPE minimally invasive lung adenocarcinoma tissue. Receptors originate from a person aged 50 or older with lung adenocarcinoma.

The table lists this clone with a few counts. The rearrangement uses TRBV6-6 and TRBJ2-7; 8 bases agree with TRBD1. CDR1 is MNHNY, CDR2 SVGAGI, per germline (reference sequence). Losses at the gene ends were 5 bases for V and 6 bases for J; bases not matched to a gene: 6. The CDR3 sequence is 13 residues long. Here the CDR3 DNA reads TGTGCCAGCAGTCGGGGACAGGAACGCGAGCAGTACTTC. This encodes CASSRGQEREQYF.

The rearrangement joins TRBV28 to TRBJ2-5, with 8 bases matching TRBD2. J gave up 5 bases and V 7 bases, and 12 bases lay outside the gene matches. This CDR3 comprises 15 residues. Germline lookup yields CDR1 MDHEN and CDR2 SYDVKM. CDR3 in amino acids: CASNNGRASSETQYF. In DNA, the CDR3 is TGTGCCAGCAATAACGGGAGGGCCAGTAGCGAGACCCAGTACTTC.

The V call is TRBV5-1, the J call TRBJ2-6; D might be TRBD1 (5 bases). From germline, CDR1 is SGHRS and CDR2 YFSETQ. V was shortened by 0 bases and J by 2 bases, with 6 bases between the two germline ends. This CDR3 comprises 15 residues. CDR3 DNA: TGCGCCAGCAGCTTGGACAGGCCTGGGGCCAACGTCCTGACTTTC. Its translation: CASSLDRPGANVLTF. Together with reference TRBV5-1 and TRBJ2-6, the CDR3 gives the full variable domain: KAGVTQTPRYLIKTRGQQVTLSCSPISGHRSVSWYQQTPGQGLQFLFEYFSETQRNKGNFPGRFSGRQFSNSRSEMNVSTLELGDSALYLCASSLDRPGANVLTFGAGSRLTVL.

J is TRBJ2-3 and V is TRBV28; 7 nucleotides match TRBD2. The CDR3 runs 16 residues. V dropped 4 bases and J dropped 2; count of bases not matched to a gene: 9. Germline CDR1 and CDR2: MDHEN and SYDVKM. CDR3 loop: CASSSFRAGITDTQYF. CDR3 coding DNA: TGTGCCAGCAGTTCATTCCGAGCGGGAATCACAGATACGCAGTATTTT.

The rearrangement uses TRBV11-2 and TRBJ2-2; TRBD1 agrees at 11 bases. This CDR3 region has 14 residues. J gave up 5 bases and V 6 bases, and 2 bases lay outside the gene matches. Germline CDR1 reads SGHAT; CDR2 reads FQNNGV. The CDR3 reads CASSGTGGTGELFF. The CDR3, as DNA: TGTGCCAGCAGTGGGACAGGGGGGACCGGGGAGCTGTTTTTT.

The chain recombines TRBV19 with TRBJ2-1; D may match TRBD1 or TRBD2 (5 bases each). Germline CDR1 and CDR2: LNHDA and SQIVND (reference sequence). CDR3 size: 15 residues. V was trimmed by 3 bases and J by 3 bases, leaving 12 bases between them. DNA of the CDR3: TGTGCCAGTAGTATTGGGGGTGAATACTACAATGAGCAGTTCTTC. Its translation is CASSIGGEYYNEQFF.

V gene TRBV28 combines with J gene TRBJ2-7; the match to TRBD2 covers 7 bases. The junction had 28 bases not matched to a gene; V was cut back by 11 bases and J by 9 bases. The V gene's germline CDR1 is MDHEN and CDR2 SYDVKM. This CDR3 comprises 17 residues. The CDR3 bases are TGTGCCTCCTTCCCACCTGACTTTCAGGGCCACGGGGAGGGGCAGTACTTC. It encodes CASFPPDFQGHGEGQYF.

The rearrangement uses TRBV27 and TRBJ1-6; 7 bases align to TRBD1. This CDR3 is 13 amino acids long. The germline V gene encodes CDR1 MNHEY and CDR2 SMNVEV (reference sequence). The ends lost 8 bases at V and 6 bases at J; junction bases unmatched: 4. CDR3 amino acids: CASGGTANSPLHF. The CDR3 coding sequence is TGTGCCAGCGGGGGGACAGCTAATTCACCCCTCCACTTT.

The chain combines TRBV28 with TRBJ1-5, with D possibly being TRBD1 (5 bases). V shed 9 bases and J shed 1 base, with 16 bases lying between them. CDR1 MDHEN and CDR2 SYDVKM come from the germline V gene. The CDR3 sequence is 15 residues long. DNA of the CDR3: TGTGCCAGTTGGGACTCGTGGGGGAGCAATCAGCCCCAGCATTTT. Amino acids: CASWDSWGSNQPQHF.

The V and J genes are TRBV6-6 and TRBJ1-4; 7 bases agree with TRBD1. V dropped 6 bases and J dropped 6; count of bases not matched to a gene: 10. CDR3 size: 15 residues. Germline CDR1 and CDR2: MNHNY and SVGAGI (reference sequence). The CDR3 nucleotides are TGTGCCAGCAGGGGAGGACAGGTCGTCGATGAAAAACTGTTTTTT. Amino acid sequence: CASRGGQVVDEKLFF.

In its sample, this clone was seen once. The CDR3 protein is CASSHTDTQYF. In nucleotides, the CDR3 is TGTGCCAGCAGCCATACAGATACGCAGTATTTT. This sequence joins TRBV11-2 and TRBJ2-3; D unclear. V gave up 5 bases and J gave up 3 bases, with 3 bases separating them. This CDR3 is 11 amino acids long. Germline loops: CDR1 SGHAT, CDR2 FQNNGV.

The rearrangement uses TRBV19 and TRBJ1-5; D is unclear. The CDR3 is 14 amino acids. V was pared by 5 bases and J by 3 bases, with 11 bases between. CDR1 is LNHDA and CDR2 is SQIVND in the germline V gene (reference sequence). DNA for the CDR3: TGTGCCAGTAGTTTGCCCAATTTCAATCAGCCCCAGCATTTT. Amino acid sequence: CASSLPNFNQPQHF.

The chain carries TRBV6-4 and TRBJ2-2, with 7 bases aligning to TRBD1. The CDR3 is 14 amino acids. V lost 5 bases to trimming and J lost 7 bases; unmatched junction nucleotides: 7. CDR1 MRHNA and CDR2 SNTAGT come from the germline V gene. The CDR3 reads CASSQGDWSGELFF. DNA of the CDR3: TGTGCCAGCAGTCAGGGGGATTGGAGCGGGGAGCTGTTTTTT.

The chain joins TRBV5-4 to TRBJ1-4, with D possibly being TRBD1 (5 bases). V was cut by 0 bases and J by 8 bases, with 11 bases left in between. The CDR3 is 14 residues long. CDR1 is SGHNT, CDR2 YYREEE, per germline (reference sequence). The CDR3 reads CASSLAGSGEKLFF. The CDR3 coding sequence is TGTGCCAGCAGCTTGGCAGGGAGCGGAGAAAAACTGTTTTTT.

This rearrangement joins TRBV12-2 to TRBJ2-3; the tabulated D call, TRBD2, remains unverified against the DNA. TRBV12-2 is shown as a pseudogene. The CDR3 is made up of 18 amino acids. CDR3 in amino acids: CASRLGAPTSGSTDTQYF. CDR3 coding DNA: TGTGCAAGTCGCTTAGGGGCTCCGACTAGCGGGAGCACAGATACGCAGTATTTT.

This sequence joins TRBV6-1 and TRBJ1-1; D might be TRBD1 (5 bases). Germline lookup yields CDR1 MNHNS and CDR2 SASEGT. The CDR3 sequence is 13 residues long. V lost 2 bases and J lost 6, with 10 bases in between. The CDR3 nucleotides read TGTGCCAGCAGTGAAACACGGGACGCTGAAGCTTTCTTT. Translated, it gives CASSETRDAEAFF.

The rearrangement joins TRBV5-6 to TRBJ1-2; D remains unclear. The V gene's germline CDR1 is SGHDT and CDR2 YYEEEE. There are 15 residues in the CDR3. V was shortened by 1 base and J by 3 bases, with 13 bases between the two germline ends. In DNA, the CDR3 is TGTGCCAGCAGCTTGTTGAAGATCTCGGACTATGGCTACACCTTC. Translated: CASSLLKISDYGYTF.

The genes are TRBV20-1 and TRBJ2-1, with D hard to call. V lost 2 bases to trimming and J lost 6 bases, with 5 bases between them. The germline CDR1 and CDR2 sequences are DFQATT and SNEGSKA (reference sequence). The length of the CDR3 is 11 residues. The CDR3 region is CSARKVNEQFF. The CDR3 nucleotides are TGCAGTGCTAGAAAGGTCAATGAGCAGTTCTTC.

V gene TRBV19 combines with J gene TRBJ2-7, with 7 bases identical to TRBD1. There are 15 residues in the CDR3. Germline loops: CDR1 LNHDA, CDR2 SQIVND (reference sequence). V shed 3 bases, J shed 3 bases, and the junction held 8 bases outside the gene matches. The CDR3 coding sequence is TGTGCCAGTAGTATTGGGGTTACAGGGGTCTACGAGCAGTACTTC. This encodes CASSIGVTGVYEQYF.

This clone has more than one count but fewer than ten. The chain couples TRBV4-2 to TRBJ2-1, with 7 bases fitting TRBD2. Germline V lookup: CDR1 LGHNA, CDR2 YNFKEQ. The CDR3 loop spans 17 amino acids. Germline trimming cut 0 bases from V and 0 bases from J; bases unmatched to any gene: 5. The CDR3 here is CASSQDRAGVSYNEQFF. DNA for the CDR3: TGTGCCAGCAGCCAAGATAGGGCGGGAGTCTCCTACAATGAGCAGTTCTTC.

The chain employs TRBV19 and TRBJ1-4; TRBD1 matches at 8 bases. This CDR3 has 14 residues. CDR1 and CDR2 from the germline V gene are LNHDA and SQIVND (reference sequence). The junction had 7 bases not matched to a gene; V was cut back by 8 bases and J by 5 bases. The CDR3 DNA sequence: TGTGCCAGTGGCGCGGGACAGGTCAATGAAAAACTGTTTTTT. Translation gives CASGAGQVNEKLFF.

This chain uses TRBV2 with TRBJ2-5, with D maybe TRBD1 (5 bases). CDR3 length: 15 amino acids. The V end lost 6 bases, the J end lost 1 base, and 15 bases lay between the germline ends. CDR1 SNHLY and CDR2 FYNNEI come from the germline V gene. CDR3 sequence (DNA): TGTGCCAGCAGGGAATTAGGTGGGGCCCAAGAGACCCAGTACTTC. This encodes CASRELGGAQETQYF.

This clone has a single count. The chain recombines TRBV6-1 with TRBJ2-2; D unresolved. CDR1 and CDR2 (germline): MNHNS, SASEGT. The V end was cut by 7 bases, the J end by 6 bases, with 6 bases between. The length of the CDR3 is 11 residues. For the CDR3, the DNA is TGTGCCAGCATGAGCCCCGGGGAGCTGTTTTTT. Translation: CASMSPGELFF.